This TCR beta chain was captured in a study of OX40 agonist ivuxolimab in advanced cancers. Study details: Prior checkpoint blockade (anti-PD-1, anti-PD-L1 or anti-CTLA-4) was permitted; approximately 40% had it.

This table comes from immunoSEQ multiplex PCR, and its TCRdb copy is limited to in-frame clones, with some not included. The table lists roughly 100,000 clones, 80% to 95% of them singletons. The germline CDR1 and CDR2 sequences are MNHEY and SVGAGI. V lost 2 bases, J lost 4 bases, and 6 bases stayed unmatched. CDR3 length: 15 residues. The TCR comes from an adult with an advanced solid tumor such as melanoma, head and neck, liver or kidney cancer. The genes are TRBV6-5 and TRBJ2-7; 9 bases line up with TRBD2. Sequencing was performed on CD4+ or CD8+ T cells sorted from blood, taken in a trial of the OX40 agonist ivuxolimab. CDR3 coding DNA: TGTGCCAGCAGTTACGGAGCGGGGGGTTCGTACGAGCAGTACTTC. It is translated as CASSYGAGGSYEQYF.